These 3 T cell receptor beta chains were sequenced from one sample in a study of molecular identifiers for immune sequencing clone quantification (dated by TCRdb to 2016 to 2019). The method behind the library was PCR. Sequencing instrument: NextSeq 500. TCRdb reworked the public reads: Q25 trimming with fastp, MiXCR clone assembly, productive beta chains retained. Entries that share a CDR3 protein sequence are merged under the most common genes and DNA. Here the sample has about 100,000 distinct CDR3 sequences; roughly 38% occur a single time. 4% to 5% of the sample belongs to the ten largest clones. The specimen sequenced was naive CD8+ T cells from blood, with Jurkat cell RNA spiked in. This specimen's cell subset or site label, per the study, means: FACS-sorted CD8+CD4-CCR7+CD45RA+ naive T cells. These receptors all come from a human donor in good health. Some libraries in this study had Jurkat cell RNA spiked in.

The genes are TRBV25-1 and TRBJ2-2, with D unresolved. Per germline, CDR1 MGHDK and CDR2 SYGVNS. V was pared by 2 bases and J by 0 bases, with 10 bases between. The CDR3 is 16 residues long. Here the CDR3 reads CASSEGTIANTGELFF. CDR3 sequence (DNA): TGTGCCAGCAGTGAAGGAACGATCGCGAACACCGGGGAGCTGTTTTTT.

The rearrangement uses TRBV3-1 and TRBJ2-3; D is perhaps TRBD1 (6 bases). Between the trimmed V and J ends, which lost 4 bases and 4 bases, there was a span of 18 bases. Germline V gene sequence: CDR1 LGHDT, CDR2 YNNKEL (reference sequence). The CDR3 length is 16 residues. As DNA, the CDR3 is TGTGCCAGCAGCCCCCGGGTTGGACAGTTTGCAGATACGCAGTATTTT. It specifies CASSPRVGQFADTQYF.

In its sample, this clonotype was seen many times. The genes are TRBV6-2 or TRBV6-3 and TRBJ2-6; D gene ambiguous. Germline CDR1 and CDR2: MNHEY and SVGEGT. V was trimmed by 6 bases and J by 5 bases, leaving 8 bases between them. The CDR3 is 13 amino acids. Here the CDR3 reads CASSHGRANVLTF. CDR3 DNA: TGTGCCAGCAGCCACGGCCGGGCCAACGTCCTGACTTTC.